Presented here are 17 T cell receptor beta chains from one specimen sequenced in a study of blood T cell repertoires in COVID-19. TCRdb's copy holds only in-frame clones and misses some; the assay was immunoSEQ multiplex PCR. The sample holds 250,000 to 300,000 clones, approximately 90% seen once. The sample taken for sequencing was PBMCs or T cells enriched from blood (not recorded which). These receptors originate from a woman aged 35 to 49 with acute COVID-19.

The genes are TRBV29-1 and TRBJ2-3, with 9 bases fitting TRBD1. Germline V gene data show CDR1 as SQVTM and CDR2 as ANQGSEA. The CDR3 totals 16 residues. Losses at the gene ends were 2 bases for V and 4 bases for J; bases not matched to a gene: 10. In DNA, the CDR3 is TGCAGCGTTGAACCAAGGACAGGGGAGTGGGCAGATACGCAGTATTTT. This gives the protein CSVEPRTGEWADTQYF.

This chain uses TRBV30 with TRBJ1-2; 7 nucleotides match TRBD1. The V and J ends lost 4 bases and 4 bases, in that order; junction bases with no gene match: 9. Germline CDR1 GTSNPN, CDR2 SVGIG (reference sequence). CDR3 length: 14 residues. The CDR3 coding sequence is TGTGCCTGGAACCCGACAGGGAGCGGCTATGGCTACACCTTC. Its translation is CAWNPTGSGYGYTF.

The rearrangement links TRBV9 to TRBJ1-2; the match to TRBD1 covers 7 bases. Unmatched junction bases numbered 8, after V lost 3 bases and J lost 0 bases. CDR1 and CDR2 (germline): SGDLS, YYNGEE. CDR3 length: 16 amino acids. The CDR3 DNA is TGTGCCAGCAGCGCCCAACAGGGGCCAACTAACTATGGCTACACCTTC. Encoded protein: CASSAQQGPTNYGYTF.

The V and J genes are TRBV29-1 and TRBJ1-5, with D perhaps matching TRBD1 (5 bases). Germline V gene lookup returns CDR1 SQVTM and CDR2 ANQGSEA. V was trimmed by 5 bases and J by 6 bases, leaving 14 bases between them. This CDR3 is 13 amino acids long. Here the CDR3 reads CSVLGPGGQPQHF. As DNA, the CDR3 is TGCAGCGTTTTGGGGCCGGGCGGTCAGCCCCAGCATTTT.

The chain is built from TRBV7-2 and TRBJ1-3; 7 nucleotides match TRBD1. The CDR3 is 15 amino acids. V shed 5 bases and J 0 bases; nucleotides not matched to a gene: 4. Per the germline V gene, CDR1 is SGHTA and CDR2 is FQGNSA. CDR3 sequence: CASSRDSYSGNTIYF. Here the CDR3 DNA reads TGTGCCAGCAGCAGGGACAGCTACTCTGGAAACACCATATATTTT.

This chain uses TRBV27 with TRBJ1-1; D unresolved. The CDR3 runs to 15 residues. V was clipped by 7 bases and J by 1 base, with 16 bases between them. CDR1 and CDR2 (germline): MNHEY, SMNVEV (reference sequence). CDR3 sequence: CASTPQGPGNTEAFF. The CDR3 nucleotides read TGTGCCAGCACCCCGCAAGGCCCGGGGAACACTGAAGCTTTCTTT.

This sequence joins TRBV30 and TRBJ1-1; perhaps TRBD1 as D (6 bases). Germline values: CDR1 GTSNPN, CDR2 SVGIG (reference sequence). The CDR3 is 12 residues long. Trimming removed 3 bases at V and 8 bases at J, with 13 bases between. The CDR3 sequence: CAWRDQRGEAFF. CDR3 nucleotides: TGTGCCTGGAGGGACCAAAGGGGGGAAGCTTTCTTT.

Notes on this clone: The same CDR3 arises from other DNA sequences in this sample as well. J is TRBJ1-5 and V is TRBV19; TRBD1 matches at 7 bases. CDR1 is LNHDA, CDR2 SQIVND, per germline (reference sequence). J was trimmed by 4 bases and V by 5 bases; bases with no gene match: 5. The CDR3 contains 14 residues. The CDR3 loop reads CASSPQQGNQPQHF. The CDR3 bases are TGTGCCAGTAGTCCTCAACAGGGGAATCAGCCCCAGCATTTT.

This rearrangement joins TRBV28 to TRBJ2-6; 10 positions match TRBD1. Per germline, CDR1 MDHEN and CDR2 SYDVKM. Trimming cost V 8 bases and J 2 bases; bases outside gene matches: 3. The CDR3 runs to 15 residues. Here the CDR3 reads CASWDRGAGANVLTF. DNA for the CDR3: TGTGCCAGCTGGGACAGGGGAGCTGGGGCCAACGTCCTGACTTTC.

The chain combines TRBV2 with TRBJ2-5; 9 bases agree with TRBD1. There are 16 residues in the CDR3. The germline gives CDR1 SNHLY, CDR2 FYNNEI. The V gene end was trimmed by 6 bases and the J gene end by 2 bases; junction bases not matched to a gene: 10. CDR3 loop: CASRVLPGQGQETQYF. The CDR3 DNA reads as TGTGCCAGCAGGGTACTACCGGGACAGGGACAAGAGACCCAGTACTTC.

CDR3 DNA: TGTGCCAGCAGCCCGCGAACGATGTGGAGCGAGCAGTACTTC. Translating gives CASSPRTMWSEQYF. J is TRBJ2-7 and V is TRBV5-4; D gene uncertain. The CDR3 totals 14 residues. Germline V gene data show CDR1 as SGHNT and CDR2 as YYREEE (reference sequence). V was trimmed by 4 bases and J by 6 bases, leaving 17 bases between them.

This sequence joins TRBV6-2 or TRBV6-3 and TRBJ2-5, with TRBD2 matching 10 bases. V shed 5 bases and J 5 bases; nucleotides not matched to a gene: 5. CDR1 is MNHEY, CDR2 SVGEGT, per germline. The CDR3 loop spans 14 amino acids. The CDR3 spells CASSIAGGGETQYF. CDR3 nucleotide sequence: TGTGCCAGCAGTATAGCGGGAGGAGGGGAGACCCAGTACTTC.

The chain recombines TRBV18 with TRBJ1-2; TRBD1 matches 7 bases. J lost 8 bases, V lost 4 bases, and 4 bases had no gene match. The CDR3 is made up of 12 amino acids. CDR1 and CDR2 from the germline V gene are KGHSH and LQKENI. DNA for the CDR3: TGTGCCAGCTCACGACAGGGACAAGGCTACACCTTC. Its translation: CASSRQGQGYTF.

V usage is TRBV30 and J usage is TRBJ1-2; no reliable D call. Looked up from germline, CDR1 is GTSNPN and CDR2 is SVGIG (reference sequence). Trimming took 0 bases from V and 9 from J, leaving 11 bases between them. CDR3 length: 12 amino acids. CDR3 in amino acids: CAWSVGRESYTF. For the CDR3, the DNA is TGTGCCTGGAGTGTAGGCCGGGAGAGCTACACCTTC.

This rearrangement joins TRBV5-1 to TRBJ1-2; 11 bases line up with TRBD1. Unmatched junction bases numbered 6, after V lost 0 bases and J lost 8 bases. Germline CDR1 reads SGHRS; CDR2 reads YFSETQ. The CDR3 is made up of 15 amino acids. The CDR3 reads CASSLGTDRGQGYTF. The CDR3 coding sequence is TGCGCCAGCAGCTTGGGGACGGACAGGGGGCAAGGCTACACCTTC.

The CDR3 DNA follows: TGTGCTAGTGGTTTGGTACAACTAGCTGTGTCTTACGATGAGCAGTTCTTC. The encoded protein is CASGLVQLAVSYDEQFF. V gene TRBV12-5 combines with J gene TRBJ2-1; a weak D match, TRBD2 (6 bases). Germline CDR1 and CDR2: LGHNT and FRNRAP. Trimming cost V 0 bases and J 8 bases, with 20 bases left between them. The CDR3 extends over 17 amino acids.

CDR3 loop: CASSPKRQGDYNEQFF. The DNA of the CDR3 is TGTGCCAGCTCACCCAAAAGACAGGGGGACTACAATGAGCAGTTCTTC. The genes are TRBV18 and TRBJ2-1; 9 nucleotides match TRBD1. V shed 3 bases and J 3 bases; nucleotides not matched to a gene: 6. The CDR3 sequence is 16 residues long. Germline V gives CDR1 KGHSH, CDR2 LQKENI.